Sequencing of this T cell receptor (beta chain) was carried out in a study of T-cell memory formation after mild COVID-19. Findings and limits, study-wide: Clones that contracted clustered mainly in CM and EM if CD4+ and in EMRA if CD8+.

5'RACE with constant-segment primers built TCRalpha and TCRbeta cDNA libraries with UMIs. TCRdb analysed the 5' RACE reads with MiXCR anew, one entry per CDR3 protein. Of a few hundred thousand distinct CDR3 sequences listed, approximately 15% were seen once; the top ten hold 20% to 25%. As concerns this clonotype: As yet, its antigen is unknown.

The germline V gene encodes CDR1 ENHRY and CDR2 SYGVKD. V lost 3 bases and J lost 6; bases outside the gene matches: 7. The CDR3 has 16 amino acids. The sequencing sample was made of PBMCs or a T cell subset sorted from them (not recorded which). The receptor's source is a man between 18 and 29 years old who had mild COVID-19 (a few samples of this study predate the infection). Cell type and time point are not known. V gene TRBV10-3 combines with J gene TRBJ1-6; 8 bases match TRBD1. DNA for the CDR3: TGTGCCATCAGTGAATCGGGACAGGCCTTTAATTCACCCCTCCACTTT. Translating gives CAISESGQAFNSPLHF.